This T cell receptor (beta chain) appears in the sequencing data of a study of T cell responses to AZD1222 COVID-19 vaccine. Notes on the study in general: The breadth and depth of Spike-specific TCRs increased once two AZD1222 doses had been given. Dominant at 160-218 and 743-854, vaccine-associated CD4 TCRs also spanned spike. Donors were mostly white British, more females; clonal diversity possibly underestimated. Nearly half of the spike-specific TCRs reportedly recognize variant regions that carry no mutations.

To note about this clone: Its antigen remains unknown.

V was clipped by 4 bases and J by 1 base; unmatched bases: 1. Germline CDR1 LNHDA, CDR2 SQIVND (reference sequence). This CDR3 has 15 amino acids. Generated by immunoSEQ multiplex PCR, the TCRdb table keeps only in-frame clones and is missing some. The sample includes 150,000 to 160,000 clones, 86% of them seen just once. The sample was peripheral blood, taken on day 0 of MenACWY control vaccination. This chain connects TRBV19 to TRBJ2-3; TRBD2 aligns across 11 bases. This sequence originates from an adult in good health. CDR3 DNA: TGTGCCAGTAGTACGGGACTAGCGGGCACAGATACGCAGTATTTT. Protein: CASSTGLAGTDTQYF.